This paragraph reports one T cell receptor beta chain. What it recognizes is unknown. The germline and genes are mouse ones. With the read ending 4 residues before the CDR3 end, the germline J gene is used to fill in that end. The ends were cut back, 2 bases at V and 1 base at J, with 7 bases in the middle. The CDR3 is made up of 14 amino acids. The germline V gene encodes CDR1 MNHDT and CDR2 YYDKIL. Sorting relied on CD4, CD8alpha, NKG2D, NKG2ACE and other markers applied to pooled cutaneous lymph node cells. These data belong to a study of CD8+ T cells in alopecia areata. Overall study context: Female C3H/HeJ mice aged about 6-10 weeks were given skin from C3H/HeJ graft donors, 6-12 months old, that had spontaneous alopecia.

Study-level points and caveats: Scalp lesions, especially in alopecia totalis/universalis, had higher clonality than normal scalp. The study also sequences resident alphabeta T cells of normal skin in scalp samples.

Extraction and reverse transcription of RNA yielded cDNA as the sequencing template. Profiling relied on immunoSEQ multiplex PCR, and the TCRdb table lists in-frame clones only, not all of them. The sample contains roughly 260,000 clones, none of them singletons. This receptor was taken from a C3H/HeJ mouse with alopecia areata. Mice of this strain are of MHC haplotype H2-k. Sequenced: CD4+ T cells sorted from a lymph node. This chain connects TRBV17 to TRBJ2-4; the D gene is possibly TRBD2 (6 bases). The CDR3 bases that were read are TGTGCTAGCAGTAGAAGGACTGGTCAAAAC. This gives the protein CASSRRTGQN. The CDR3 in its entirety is CASSRRTGQNTLYF.